The source of this TCR beta chain is a study of Ad26.COV2.S vaccination and SARS-CoV-2 variants. Treatment: about 20 received Ad26.COV2.S at low or high dose, single or two shots; about 5 received placebo; per-sample allocation not given. It was on day 63 after the first vaccine or placebo injection that samples were taken. Donor was an adult aged 18-55 years in Boston. Clones were sequenced by immunoSEQ multiplex PCR, and TCRdb holds only the in-frame ones, with some missing. Counted here are approximately 280,000 clones, around 87% occurring once; the ten biggest clones make up roughly 3.5%. With 0 bases removed from V and 8 bases from J, the gap between germline ends came to 11 bases. The V gene's germline CDR1 is SGHAT and CDR2 FQNNGV. The CDR3 consists of 14 residues.

The J gene is TRBJ2-1, the V gene TRBV11-2; TRBD1 might be the D (6 bases). The source is a person between 18 and 65 years old who received the Ad26.COV2.S COVID-19 vaccine or a placebo. Sequencing was performed on peripheral blood, taken in a trial of Ad26.COV2.S vaccine versus placebo. The CDR3 protein is CASSLDVAGDEQFF. The CDR3 bases are TGTGCCAGCAGCTTAGACGTCGCAGGGGATGAGCAGTTCTTC.